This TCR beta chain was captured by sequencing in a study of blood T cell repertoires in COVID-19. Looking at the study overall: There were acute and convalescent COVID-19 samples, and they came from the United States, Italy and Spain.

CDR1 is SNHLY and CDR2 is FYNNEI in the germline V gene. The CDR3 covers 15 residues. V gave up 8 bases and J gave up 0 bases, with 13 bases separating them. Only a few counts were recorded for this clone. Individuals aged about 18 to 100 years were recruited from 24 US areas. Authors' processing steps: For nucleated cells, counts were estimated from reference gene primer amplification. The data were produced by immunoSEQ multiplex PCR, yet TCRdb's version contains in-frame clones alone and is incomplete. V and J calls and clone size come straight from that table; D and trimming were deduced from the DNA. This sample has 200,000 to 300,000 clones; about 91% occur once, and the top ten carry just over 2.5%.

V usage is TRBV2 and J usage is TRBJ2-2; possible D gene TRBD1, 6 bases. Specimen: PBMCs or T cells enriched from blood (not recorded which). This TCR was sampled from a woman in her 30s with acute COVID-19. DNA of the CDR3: TGTGCCAGCTCCCAACAGGGATCGAACACCGGGGAGCTGTTTTTT. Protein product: CASSQQGSNTGELFF. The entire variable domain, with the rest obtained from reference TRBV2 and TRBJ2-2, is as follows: EPEVTQTPSHQVTQMGQEVILRCVPISNHLYFYWYRQILGQKVEFLVSFYNNEISEKSEIFDDQFSVERPDGSNFTLKIRSTKLEDSAMYFCASSQQGSNTGELFFGEGSRLTVL.